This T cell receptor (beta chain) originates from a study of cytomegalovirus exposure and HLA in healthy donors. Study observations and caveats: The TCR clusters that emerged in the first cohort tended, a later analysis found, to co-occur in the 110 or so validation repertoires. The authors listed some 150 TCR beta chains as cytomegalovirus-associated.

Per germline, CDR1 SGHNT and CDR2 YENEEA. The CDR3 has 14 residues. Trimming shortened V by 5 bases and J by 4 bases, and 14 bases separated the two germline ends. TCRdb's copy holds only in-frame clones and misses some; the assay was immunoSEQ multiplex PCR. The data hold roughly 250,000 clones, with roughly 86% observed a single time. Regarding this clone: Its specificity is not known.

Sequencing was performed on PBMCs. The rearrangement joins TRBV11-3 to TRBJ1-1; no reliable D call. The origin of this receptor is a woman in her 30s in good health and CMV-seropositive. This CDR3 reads CASSPGGRGTEAFF. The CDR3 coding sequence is TGTGCCAGCAGCCCGGGAGGGCGAGGCACTGAAGCTTTCTTT.